The present T cell receptor (beta chain) was sequenced within a study of cytomegalovirus exposure and HLA in healthy donors. The method was immunoSEQ multiplex PCR; TCRdb's version includes in-frame clones alone and lacks a portion of them. The table lists roughly 130,000 clones, about 90% of them singletons. The CDR3 sequence is 13 residues long. Germline CDR1 is PRHDT and CDR2 is FYEKMQ (reference sequence). Trimming shortened V by 3 bases and J by 7 bases, and 10 bases separated the two germline ends. The specimen was PBMCs. The sequence came from a man aged 30 to 45 in good health and CMV-seronegative. V gene TRBV13 combines with J gene TRBJ2-1; the D gene is possibly TRBD1 (5 bases). The CDR3 nucleotides are TGTGCCAGCAGCTTCTTCAGGGTAAATGAGCAGTTCTTC. Translating it yields CASSFFRVNEQFF.